This T cell receptor beta chain was found in a study of control samples from healthy donors and cancer patients. The CDR3 covers 15 residues. CDR1 MGHRA and CDR2 YSYEKL come from the germline V gene. The V and J ends lost 0 bases and 8 bases respectively, with 15 bases between them. Sequencing was performed with immunoSEQ multiplex PCR; in TCRdb, only in-frame clones are kept and a portion is missing. The profile covers 150,000 to 200,000 clones, with more than 90% appearing a single time and just over 1.4% taken by the ten largest. The TCR comes from a man aged 25-40 years in good health. The specimen was blood. The chain links TRBV4-1 to TRBJ2-3; possibly TRBD2 for D (6 bases). The CDR3 sequence is CASSQDGGALGTQYF. In nucleotides, the CDR3 is TGCGCCAGCAGCCAAGACGGGGGAGCCCTGGGTACGCAGTATTTT.